The 18 T cell receptor beta chains listed next were all sequenced from one sample in a study of Tregs in tolerant kidney transplant recipients. Some clones are missing from TCRdb's copy, which holds only in-frame ones; the method was immunoSEQ multiplex PCR. The repertoire includes about 15,000 clones, around 94% of them detected once, and 10% to 15% sits in the top ten. What was sequenced was CD8+ T cells from blood. The receptors come from a human donor in good health.

The rearrangement links TRBV7-9 to TRBJ2-5, with no clear D. The CDR3 covers 14 residues. The germline CDR1 and CDR2 sequences are SEHNR and FQNEAQ (reference sequence). V gave up 0 bases and J gave up 2 bases, with 7 bases separating them. CDR3: CASSLASGQETQYF. CDR3 nucleotide sequence: TGTGCCAGCAGCTTAGCGTCCGGGCAAGAGACCCAGTACTTC.

This chain links TRBV30 with TRBJ1-2; 7 bases line up with TRBD1. The germline V gene has CDR1 GTSNPN and CDR2 SVGIG (reference sequence). CDR3 size: 13 residues. Unmatched junction bases numbered 9, after V lost 5 bases and J lost 6 bases. The chain's CDR3 is CAWARGTVDGYTF. CDR3 nucleotides: TGTGCCTGGGCCCGGGGGACAGTCGATGGCTACACCTTC.

The chain joins TRBV7-9 to TRBJ2-7, with 8 bases fitting TRBD1. V shed 4 bases and J 1 base; nucleotides not matched to a gene: 3. The CDR3 is made up of 14 amino acids. The germline V gene encodes CDR1 SEHNR and CDR2 FQNEAQ (reference sequence). The CDR3 region has the DNA TGTGCCAGCAGCTCGGGGGACAGGTCCTACGAGCAGTACTTC. Its protein is CASSSGDRSYEQYF.

The chain carries TRBV4-1 and TRBJ2-7; TRBD2 matches 10 bases. V lost 3 bases to trimming and J lost 6 bases; unmatched junction nucleotides: 5. Germline V CDR1 and CDR2: MGHRA, YSYEKL. CDR3 size: 14 residues. CDR3 DNA: TGCGCCAGCAGCCACCGAGCGGGAGGGGGCGAGCAGTACTTC. The encoded protein is CASSHRAGGGEQYF.

The chain has TRBV7-9 and TRBJ2-5; 12 bases are shared with TRBD1. This CDR3 is built from 16 residues. V shed 7 bases, J shed 5 bases, and the junction held 11 bases outside the gene matches. Germline loops: CDR1 SEHNR, CDR2 FQNEAQ (reference sequence). The CDR3 nucleotides are TGTGCCAGCACCTCTACCCCCGGGACAGGGGGCGAGACCCAGTACTTC. It encodes CASTSTPGTGGETQYF.

The V call is TRBV7-9, the J call TRBJ2-5; D is perhaps TRBD2 (6 bases). The DNA end is more similar to TRBJ2-7, so the J call may be wrong. CDR1 SEHNR and CDR2 FQNEAQ come from the germline V gene (reference sequence). The CDR3 totals 18 residues. CDR3 sequence reads: CASSQPGWGEVPSYEQYF. The CDR3 bases are TGTGCCAGCAGCCAACCGGGGTGGGGGGAAGTCCCTTCCTACGAGCAGTACTTC.

V and J are TRBV19 and TRBJ2-2, with 8 bases identical to TRBD2. The J segment lost 12 bases and the V segment lost 4 bases, leaving 7 bases of the junction unmatched. Germline values: CDR1 LNHDA, CDR2 SQIVND (reference sequence). The CDR3 contains 13 residues. DNA for the CDR3: TGTGCCAGTAGTAAGAGCGGGAGTTTTAAGCTGTTTTTT. This translates into CASSKSGSFKLFF.

The V gene is TRBV19, the J gene TRBJ2-5; maybe TRBD1 (6 bases). This CDR3 is 15 amino acids long. Germline V CDR1 and CDR2: LNHDA, SQIVND (reference sequence). Trimming stripped 6 bases from V and 4 bases from J, with 18 bases between. CDR3 sequence: CASSPYREDPETQYF. DNA for the CDR3: TGTGCCAGTAGCCCCTACAGGGAAGACCCAGAGACCCAGTACTTC.

The chain joins TRBV19 to TRBJ2-4; a possible D gene is TRBD1 (6 bases). This CDR3 spans 15 amino acids. V lost 5 bases to trimming and J lost 8 bases, with 19 bases between them. Germline loops: CDR1 LNHDA, CDR2 SQIVND (reference sequence). CDR3 sequence (DNA): TGTGCCAGTAGTGAGAGACAGGCCCCCCGGGACATTCAGTACTTC. It codes for CASSERQAPRDIQYF.

This rearrangement joins TRBV29-1 to TRBJ1-2; 8 bases are a match to TRBD1. Germline V gives CDR1 SQVTM, CDR2 ANQGSEA. The CDR3 is 15 residues long. The J segment lost 4 bases and the V segment lost 1 base, leaving 8 bases of the junction unmatched. CDR3 sequence reads: CSVEGQGAFLYGYTF. CDR3 nucleotide sequence: TGCAGCGTTGAAGGTCAGGGGGCTTTCCTCTATGGCTACACCTTC. The full variable domain, completed using reference TRBV29-1 and TRBJ1-2, is SAVISQKPSRDICQRGTSLTIQCQVDSQVTMMFWYRQQPGQSLTLIATANQGSEATYESGFVIDKFPISRPNLTFSTLTVSNMSPEDSSIYLCSVEGQGAFLYGYTFGSGTRLTVV.

The chain couples TRBV5-8 to TRBJ2-7, with 7 bases aligning to TRBD2. The CDR3 loop spans 15 amino acids. Looked up from germline, CDR1 is SGHTS and CDR2 is YDEGEE. The trim removed 1 base at V and 2 bases at J, leaving 6 bases unmatched. This CDR3 reads CASSLSTSLTYEQYF. Written as DNA, the CDR3 is TGTGCCAGCAGCTTGTCGACTAGCCTTACCTACGAGCAGTACTTC.

The chain employs TRBV4-3 and TRBJ1-2, with D unresolved. Per the germline V gene, CDR1 is LGHNA and CDR2 is YSLEER. This CDR3 region has 15 residues. V lost 0 bases, J lost 0 bases, and 8 bases lay in between. CDR3 sequence: CASSQDSYSNYGYTF. CDR3 bases: TGCGCCAGCAGCCAAGATAGCTATTCTAACTATGGCTACACCTTC.

The chain employs TRBV5-1 and TRBJ2-1, with TRBD2 matching over 12 bases. After removal of 4 bases from V and 9 bases from J, the junction contained 5 bases not matched to a gene. CDR3 size: 14 residues. Germline-derived CDR1 and CDR2 are SGHRS and YFSETQ. CDR3 amino acids: CASSLAGGPGEQFF. CDR3 sequence (DNA): TGCGCCAGCAGCCTAGCGGGGGGGCCCGGTGAGCAGTTCTTC. Looking up the rest from reference TRBV5-1 and TRBJ2-1 gives the full variable domain: KAGVTQTPRYLIKTRGQQVTLSCSPISGHRSVSWYQQTPGQGLQFLFEYFSETQRNKGNFPGRFSGRQFSNSRSEMNVSTLELGDSALYLCASSLAGGPGEQFFGPGTRLTVL.

The chain employs TRBV5-1 and TRBJ2-7; TRBD2 aligns across 7 bases. The CDR3 runs 13 residues. V lost 0 bases and J lost 5; bases outside the gene matches: 2. The V gene's germline CDR1 is SGHRS and CDR2 YFSETQ. The CDR3 DNA reads TGCGCCAGCAGCTTGGAGGGAGGGAACGAGCAGTACTTC. It specifies CASSLEGGNEQYF.

The chain carries TRBV19 and TRBJ2-7, with a possible D match to TRBD1 (5 bases). The CDR3 totals 14 residues. V lost 0 bases and J 3 bases, leaving 9 bases between the germline ends. CDR1 and CDR2 from the germline V gene are LNHDA and SQIVND (reference sequence). The CDR3 DNA is TGTGCCAGTAGTATAGATATAGGGGTCTACGAGCAGTACTTC. Translated, it gives CASSIDIGVYEQYF.

This chain uses TRBV30 with TRBJ2-1; D could derive from TRBD1 or TRBD2 (6 bases each). From germline, CDR1 is GTSNPN and CDR2 SVGIG (reference sequence). V lost 1 base to trimming and J lost 4 bases, with 14 bases between them. The CDR3 totals 15 residues. CDR3 loop: CAWSGRDNWYNEQFF. CDR3 DNA sequence: TGTGCCTGGAGTGGGAGGGACAATTGGTACAATGAGCAGTTCTTC.

This clone was observed a few times. The chain employs TRBV13 and TRBJ2-6; tentatively, D is TRBD1 or TRBD2 (6 bases each). Germline CDR1 is PRHDT and CDR2 is FYEKMQ (reference sequence). The CDR3 covers 18 residues. Deletions cut 6 bases from V and 2 bases from J, with 20 bases between. The chain's CDR3 is CASSILGTGTAGANVLTF. In DNA, the CDR3 is TGTGCCAGCAGTATCTTAGGAACAGGGACTGCTGGGGCCAACGTCCTGACTTTC.

V gene TRBV6-6 combines with J gene TRBJ1-4; 9 bases line up with TRBD1. Germline CDR1 MNHNY, CDR2 SVGAGI (reference sequence). V lost 5 bases to trimming and J lost 13 bases; unmatched junction nucleotides: 14. The CDR3 sequence is 15 residues long. The CDR3 DNA reads as TGTGCCAGCAGTCTCGGGACAGGGATTGAGGATGGACTGTTTTTT. It specifies CASSLGTGIEDGLFF.